One sample yielded the 4 T cell receptor beta chains listed below, sequenced in a study of cytomegalovirus exposure and HLA in healthy donors. Sequenced by immunoSEQ multiplex PCR; TCRdb stores in-frame clones only, minus some. The top ten hold 0.95% to 1.5% of the sample, which has about 57,000 clones, 70% to 90% seen once. The sample taken for sequencing was PBMCs. The receptors stem from a woman between 18 and 29 years old in good health and CMV-seronegative.

The V call is TRBV2, the J call TRBJ2-7; 7 bases map to TRBD2. Germline values: CDR1 SNHLY, CDR2 FYNNEI. The CDR3 is 13 amino acids. Trimming removed 6 bases from V and 6 bases from J; junction bases left unmatched: 8. The CDR3 DNA follows: TGTGCCAGCAGACCCGCTGGGGGGGGCGAGCAGTACTTC. Translation: CASRPAGGGEQYF.

The chain recombines TRBV27 with TRBJ1-4; a possible D gene is TRBD1 (6 bases). The CDR3 contains 14 residues. Trimming took off 2 bases at V and 10 bases at J, with 14 bases between the two ends. Germline CDR1 MNHEY, CDR2 SMNVEV (reference sequence). The DNA of the CDR3 is TGTGCCAGCAGTTTAGCCAGGGGTTTTGGAAAACTGTTTTTT. Encoded protein: CASSLARGFGKLFF.

This chain joins TRBV7-2 and TRBJ1-5; D is uncertain. CDR3 length equals 13 residues. Trimming left V 5 bases short and J 6 bases short, with 11 bases between. The V gene's germline CDR1 is SGHTA and CDR2 FQGNSA. CDR3 in amino acids: CASSPREGQPQHF. The CDR3 DNA follows: TGTGCCAGCAGCCCTAGGGAGGGTCAGCCCCAGCATTTT.

The J gene is TRBJ2-3, the V gene TRBV5-1; D is perhaps TRBD1 (5 bases). The V end was cut by 4 bases, the J end by 0 bases, with 15 bases between. The CDR3 runs 16 residues. In germline, CDR1 is SGHRS, CDR2 YFSETQ. The CDR3 DNA sequence: TGCGCCAGCAGCCCCACCCGGACAACAAGCACAGATACGCAGTATTTT. Amino acid sequence: CASSPTRTTSTDTQYF.